The next 13 T cell receptor beta chains were all read from a single sample in a study of blood T cells in healthy people across ages. Combining a sample-barcoded 5' primer with a J-beta primer mix, a second PCR ran for about 6 to 12 cycles. TCRdb re-called the 5' RACE reads through MiXCR, storing one row per CDR3 protein. The sample has about 650,000 distinct CDR3 sequences; under 65% are singletons. The specimen sequenced was blood. These receptors all come from a woman older than 75 in good health.

This clonotype was picked up one time. Just one base apart from a much larger clone, this may be a read error. V gene TRBV20-1 combines with J gene TRBJ2-5, with TRBD2 matching 7 bases. The germline CDR1 and CDR2 sequences are DFQATT and SNEGSKA (reference sequence). The CDR3 covers 14 residues. The CDR3 protein is CGGLGTTQGETQYF. For the CDR3, the DNA is TGCGGTGGCCTGGGGACTACCCAGGGTGAGACCCAGTACTTC.

This rearrangement joins TRBV6-6 to TRBJ2-4; tentative D call: TRBD2 (6 bases). The germline V gene encodes CDR1 MNHNY and CDR2 SVGAGI (reference sequence). The V end was cut by 4 bases, the J end by 1 base, with 14 bases between. This CDR3 is 16 amino acids long. The CDR3 bases are TGTGCCAGCAGTTTCGGATCGGGGGTGGCCAAAAACATTCAGTACTTC. Translated, it gives CASSFGSGVAKNIQYF.

Regarding this clonotype: A much larger clone lies a single base off, so this may be a read error. The genes are TRBV3-1 and TRBJ2-5; 7 bases fit TRBD2. The V gene end was trimmed by 0 bases and the J gene end by 11 bases; junction bases not matched to a gene: 12. Germline V CDR1 and CDR2: LGHDT, YNNKEL (reference sequence). The CDR3 sequence is 15 residues long. This chain's CDR3 is CASSQDWGGHNEQYF. CDR3 bases: TGTGCCAGCAGCCAAGATTGGGGAGGGCACAATGAGCAGTACTTC.

The gene calls are TRBV12-3 or TRBV12-4 and TRBJ1-2; maybe TRBD1 (5 bases). The CDR3 sequence is 11 residues long. The ends were cut back, 5 bases at V and 12 bases at J, with 13 bases in the middle. The CDR3 DNA follows: TGTGCCAGCAGTCGCGACAGCATCAACACCTTC. This codes for CASSRDSINTF.

There are many counts of this clonotype. The rearrangement uses TRBV25-1 and TRBJ2-1; unclear D gene. The CDR3 length is 14 residues. The V gene's germline CDR1 is MGHDK and CDR2 SYGVNS. Trimming pared 4 bases from V and 5 bases from J, leaving 12 bases between. DNA of the CDR3: TGTGCCAGCAGTGCCATCGGCAGAAACAATGAGCAGTTCTTC. This gives the protein CASSAIGRNNEQFF.

This clonotype has a handful of counts. A read error may explain this, as a much larger clone is one base away. The rearrangement uses TRBV6-4 and TRBJ2-5; 9 nucleotides line up with TRBD2. The CDR3 has 16 residues. From germline, CDR1 is MRHNA and CDR2 SNTAGT. V dropped 2 bases and J dropped 11; count of bases not matched to a gene: 15. CDR3 loop: CASSDQTSGDIHEQYF. The CDR3 DNA reads as TGTGCCAGCAGTGACCAGACTAGCGGAGACATCCATGAGCAGTACTTC.

This clonotype was picked up a small number of times. The chain combines TRBV2 with TRBJ1-5; the D is unclear. The CDR3 runs 16 residues. V shed 4 bases and J shed 4 bases, with 17 bases lying between them. Looked up from germline, CDR1 is SNHLY and CDR2 is FYNNEI. The CDR3 here is CASSVRWRAENQPQHF. CDR3 bases: TGTGCCAGCAGTGTCCGGTGGAGGGCAGAAAATCAGCCCCAGCATTTT.

This chain links TRBV6-2 or TRBV6-3 with TRBJ1-1; 9 bases fit TRBD1. The CDR3 length is 16 residues. Germline V gene sequence: CDR1 MNHEY, CDR2 SVGEGT. After removal of 4 bases from V and 1 base from J, the junction contained 7 bases not matched to a gene. The CDR3 loop reads CASSFYPDRGNTEAFF. DNA for the CDR3: TGTGCCAGCAGTTTCTACCCGGACAGGGGGAACACTGAAGCTTTCTTT.

This chain uses TRBV7-8 with TRBJ2-2; TRBD2 is a possible D gene (5 bases). From germline, CDR1 is SGHVS and CDR2 FQNEAQ. This CDR3 region has 16 residues. Between the trimmed V and J ends, which lost 2 bases and 1 base, there was a span of 11 bases. CDR3 sequence reads: CASSLSLRGNTGELFF. Written as DNA, the CDR3 is TGTGCCAGCAGCTTATCCCTTCGGGGGAACACCGGGGAGCTGTTTTTT.

The V call is TRBV7-2, the J call TRBJ2-1; 7 positions agree with TRBD2. Near its end, the DNA agrees better with TRBJ2-7, so the J call may be wrong. There are 15 residues in the CDR3. Looked up from germline, CDR1 is SGHTA and CDR2 is FQGNSA. In DNA, the CDR3 is TGTGCCAGCAGCTTAGAGGGACTAAGCTACAATGAGCAGTACTTC. Translating it yields CASSLEGLSYNEQYF.

On this clonotype itself: Possible read error: a much larger clone is one base away. The rearrangement uses TRBV5-1 and TRBJ2-1; D uncertain. The CDR3 covers 16 residues. From germline, CDR1 is SGHRS and CDR2 YFSETQ. The CDR3 spells CASSLDLQSSYKEQFF. The CDR3 nucleotides read TGCGCCAGCAGCCTCGACCTTCAAAGCTCCTACAAGGAGCAGTTCTTC.

The genes are TRBV20-1 and TRBJ2-3, with D hard to call. Trimming took 5 bases from V and 2 from J, leaving 17 bases between them. CDR1 is DFQATT, CDR2 SNEGSKA, per germline (reference sequence). The CDR3 length is 15 residues. CDR3 bases: TGCAGTGCTTCACTCACGGAGCGCTACACAGATACGCAGTATTTT. Its translation: CSASLTERYTDTQYF.

On this clonotype: A much larger clone is a single base away; this may be a read error. The rearrangement joins TRBV3-1 to TRBJ2-1; D is ambiguous. From germline, CDR1 is LGHDT and CDR2 YNNKEL (reference sequence). CDR3 length: 14 residues. CDR3 sequence: CANSQRAPYNEQFF. CDR3 nucleotides: TGTGCCAACAGCCAAAGGGCCCCCTACAATGAGCAGTTCTTC.